This TCR beta chain appears in the sequencing data of a study of response to subunit inactivated influenza vaccine. General study results and limits: Researchers suggested that each seasonal influenza vaccination recruits few new T cells.

TCRdb re-derived calls from the RT-PCR reads in MiXCR, one entry per CDR3 protein. The table has 500,000 to 650,000 distinct CDR3 sequences, less than 8% seen once; the top ten hold 13%. The CDR3 spans 14 residues. Germline loops: CDR1 MNHEY, CDR2 SMNVEV (reference sequence). V gave up 6 bases and J gave up 6 bases; unmatched junction bases: 7. This clonotype was observed a few times. Antigen unknown. The sample in question was PBMCs from blood, obtained around 2 years after vaccination. The genes are TRBV27 and TRBJ1-4, with 7 bases that match TRBD1. The TCR comes from a man aged 50-75 years who received an inactivated influenza vaccine. CDR3 loop: CASRRQGAYEKLFF. CDR3 in DNA: TGTGCCAGCAGGAGACAGGGCGCTTATGAAAAACTGTTTTTT.